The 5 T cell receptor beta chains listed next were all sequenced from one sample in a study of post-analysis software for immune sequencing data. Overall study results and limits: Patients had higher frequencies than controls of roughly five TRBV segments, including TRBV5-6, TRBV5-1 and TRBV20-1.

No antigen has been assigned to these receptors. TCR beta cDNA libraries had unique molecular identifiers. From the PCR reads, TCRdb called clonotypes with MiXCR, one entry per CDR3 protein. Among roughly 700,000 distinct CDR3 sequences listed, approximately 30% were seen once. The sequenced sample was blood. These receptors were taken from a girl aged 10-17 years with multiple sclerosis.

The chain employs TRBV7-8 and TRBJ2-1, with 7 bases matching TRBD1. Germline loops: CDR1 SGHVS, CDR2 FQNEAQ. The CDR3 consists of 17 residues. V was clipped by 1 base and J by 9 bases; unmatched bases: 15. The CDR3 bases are TGTGCCAGCAGCTTAGGGAGACGACAGGGTAAAGGGGGTGAGCAGTTCTTC. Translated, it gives CASSLGRRQGKGGEQFF. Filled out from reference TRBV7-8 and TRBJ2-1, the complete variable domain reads GAGVSQSPRYKVAKRGQDVALRCDPISGHVSLFWYQQALGQGPEFLTYFQNEAQLDKSGLPSDRFFAERPEGSVSTLKIQRTQQEDSAVYLCASSLGRRQGKGGEQFFGPGTRLTVL.

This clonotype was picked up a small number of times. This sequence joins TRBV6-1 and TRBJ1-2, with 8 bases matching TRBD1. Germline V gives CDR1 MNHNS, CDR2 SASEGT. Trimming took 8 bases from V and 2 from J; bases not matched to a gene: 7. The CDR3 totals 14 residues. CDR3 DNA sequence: TGTGCCAGCTCGGACAGGGCCCGAAACTATGGCTACACCTTC. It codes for CASSDRARNYGYTF.

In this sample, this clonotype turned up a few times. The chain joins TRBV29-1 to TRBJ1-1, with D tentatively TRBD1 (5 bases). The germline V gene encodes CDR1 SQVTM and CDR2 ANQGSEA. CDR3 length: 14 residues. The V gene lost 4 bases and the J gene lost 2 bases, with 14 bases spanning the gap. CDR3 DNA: TGCAGCGTTGTAGGCAGGGCAATAAACACTGAAGCTTTCTTT. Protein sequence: CSVVGRAINTEAFF. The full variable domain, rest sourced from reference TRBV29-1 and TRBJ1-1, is SAVISQKPSRDICQRGTSLTIQCQVDSQVTMMFWYRQQPGQSLTLIATANQGSEATYESGFVIDKFPISRPNLTFSTLTVSNMSPEDSSIYLCSVVGRAINTEAFFGQGTRLTVV.

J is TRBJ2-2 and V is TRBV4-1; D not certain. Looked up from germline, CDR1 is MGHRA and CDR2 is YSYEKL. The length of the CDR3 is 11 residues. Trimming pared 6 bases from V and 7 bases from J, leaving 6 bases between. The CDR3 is CASSPGGELFF. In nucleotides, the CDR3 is TGCGCCAGCAGTCCGGGCGGGGAGCTGTTTTTT.

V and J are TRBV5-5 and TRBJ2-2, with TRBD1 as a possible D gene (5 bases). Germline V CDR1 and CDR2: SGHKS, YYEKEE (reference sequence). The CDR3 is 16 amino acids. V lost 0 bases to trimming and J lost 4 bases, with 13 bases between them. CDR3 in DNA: TGTGCCAGCAGCTTGGTGGCAGGGCTACTCACCGGGGAGCTGTTTTTT. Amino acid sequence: CASSLVAGLLTGELFF.